In its sample, the clone carrying this TCR beta chain was seen a few times. What it binds is not known. From the 5' RACE reads, TCRdb called clonotypes with MiXCR, one entry per CDR3 protein. The sample shows a few hundred thousand distinct CDR3 sequences, approximately 10% of them seen only once. The sample is drawn from a study of identical twins. The study's findings and limits: Insertion counts were lower in abundant cord blood beta clonotypes, a trend that memory repertoires did not show.

The CDR3 is 14 residues long. V was cut by 5 bases and J by 0 bases, with 9 bases left in between. Germline lookup yields CDR1 SGHTS and CDR2 YDEGEE. The chain joins TRBV5-8 to TRBJ2-1; no reliable D call. Source material: naive T cells sorted from blood. This TCR came from a woman between 50 and 59 years old in good health. CDR3 region: CASRTLSSYNEQFF. Written as DNA, the CDR3 is TGTGCCAGCAGGACCCTTAGCTCCTACAATGAGCAGTTCTTC.